Listed below are T cell receptor beta chains from one sample, sequenced in a study of T cell repertoires in cytomegalovirus infection. One entry per CDR3 protein, called by TCRdb with MiXCR from the reads. In the table there are 250,000 to 300,000 distinct CDR3 sequences, over 15% of which are singletons. Input material: CD8+ T cells from PBMCs. Receptors originate from a human donor in good health (CMV status not recorded). Some clones in this sample may be carry-over from other donors' samples. Each CDR3 is given with its conserved first and last residue. Fields, in order: V gene, J gene, D gene, clone size, CDR3 DNA, CDR3 protein. D genes are given only for firm matches. Clone size, where shown, is once, few, many, or a class for clones that have expanded.

TRBV29-1,TRBJ2-1,.,many,TGCAGCGTTGAATTGGAATCATCTGAGCAGTTCTTC,CSVELESSEQFF
TRBV7-2,TRBJ2-3,TRBD2,many,TGTGCCAGCAGCTTACTAGCGGGGGGTGGAAATACGCAGTATTTT,CASSLLAGGGNTQYF
TRBV7-2,TRBJ1-5,TRBD1,few,TGTGCCAGCAGCTTAGTTGGGACAGGCCTAAGTAGCAATCAGCCCCAGCATTTT,CASSLVGTGLSSNQPQHF
TRBV20-1,TRBJ1-6,.,once,TGCAGTGCTAGGGGGGCCCCAACTTCCCATAATGCACCCCTCCACTTT,CSARGAPTSHNAPLHF
TRBV12-3/TRBV12-4,TRBJ2-3,TRBD2,many,TGTGCCAGCAGTTCTAGCGGGGTCGGAGATACGCAGTATTTT,CASSSSGVGDTQYF
TRBV7-8,TRBJ2-7,.,many,TGTGCCAGCAGCTTGGGGCAGAACTACGAGCAGTACTTC,CASSLGQNYEQYF
TRBV6-1,TRBJ2-1,.,.,TGTGCCAGCATACTTGGGGGGGCGCCCTACAATGAGCAGTTCTTC,CASILGGAPYNEQFF
TRBV13,TRBJ1-2,TRBD1,few,TGTGCCAGCAGCCTGGACAGGCATGATCCCACCTTC,CASSLDRHDPTF
TRBV7-2,TRBJ2-1,.,many,TGTGCCAGCAGCTTCAGACCGTACAATGAGCAGTTCTTC,CASSFRPYNEQFF
TRBV6-1,TRBJ1-4,.,many,TGTGCCAGCAGTGAATCGCAGGGAAGGGGAAATGAAAAACTGTTTTTT,CASSESQGRGNEKLFF
TRBV9,TRBJ1-2,.,few,TGTGCCAGCAGCGTACAGAGAAACTATGGCTACACCTTC,CASSVQRNYGYTF
TRBV2,TRBJ1-1,.,.,TGTGCCAGCAGTGAAGCGCGGGGGAGAAGGGACACTGAAGCTTTCTTT,CASSEARGRRDTEAFF
TRBV6-6,TRBJ2-3,.,few,TGTGCCAGCAACCACCCCCGAGGCACAGATACGCAGTATTTT,CASNHPRGTDTQYF
TRBV6-1,TRBJ2-5,TRBD1,few,TGTGCCAGCAGTGAATTTTCCCCGGGACAGGCGGTTCGAGAGACCCAGTACTTC,CASSEFSPGQAVRETQYF
TRBV27,TRBJ2-7,TRBD2,.,TGTGCCAGCAGTTTATCCAGGGCGGGAGGGCACGAGCAGTACTTC,CASSLSRAGGHEQYF
TRBV7-9,TRBJ1-1,TRBD1,many,TGTGCCAGCAGCCGTCCCGGGACAGGTGAAGCTTTCTTT,CASSRPGTGEAFF
TRBV7-2,TRBJ2-3,.,many,TGTGCCAGCAGCCCTAGAGGGGGGTACACAGATACGCAGTATTTT,CASSPRGGYTDTQYF
TRBV6-6,TRBJ1-3,TRBD1,few,TGTGCCAGCAGTTACCCGGGACAGCTCTCTGGAAACACCATATATTTT,CASSYPGQLSGNTIYF
TRBV3-1,TRBJ1-5,TRBD1,few,TGTGCCAGCAGCCAAGACCGGACAGGGGGCTTGCATCAGCCCCAGCATTTT,CASSQDRTGGLHQPQHF
TRBV6-5,TRBJ2-1,.,.,TGTGCCATAGGACAGCCTTACAATGAGCAGTTCTTC,CAIGQPYNEQFF
TRBV11-2,TRBJ1-6,.,few,TGTGCCAGCAGCCGGACAGATAGTGGGGGCTCCTATAATTCACCCCTCCACTTT,CASSRTDSGGSYNSPLHF
TRBV2,TRBJ2-3,.,.,TGTGCCAGCAGTGAAGCAGATACGCAGTATTTT,CASSEADTQYF
TRBV27,TRBJ2-7,.,few,TGTGCCAGCAGTCACGGGACTGGAATCTACGAGCAGTACTTC,CASSHGTGIYEQYF
TRBV5-1,TRBJ2-1,.,.,TGCGCCAGCAGCTTGGGCAGCCAAGGGGAATACAATGAGCAGTTCTTC,CASSLGSQGEYNEQFF
TRBV6-5,TRBJ2-7,.,few,TGTGCCAGCAGTCGCGGGTCAGCAACCTACGAGCAGTACTTC,CASSRGSATYEQYF
TRBV4-2,TRBJ2-7,.,many,TGTGCCAGCAGCCAACCCCGGGACATAGGAGAGCAGTACTTC,CASSQPRDIGEQYF
TRBV20-1,TRBJ1-5,.,few,TGCAGTGCTAGAGTTGGATCTTTGCAGAATCAGCCCCAGCATTTT,CSARVGSLQNQPQHF
TRBV4-2,TRBJ2-2,TRBD2,few,TGTGCCAGCAGCCAAGATGTGATAGCGGGGTTGGGAACCGGGGAGCTGTTTTTT,CASSQDVIAGLGTGELFF
TRBV12-3/TRBV12-4,TRBJ2-3,.,many,TGTGCCAGCAGCCTGGGGAGCACAGATACGCAGTATTTT,CASSLGSTDTQYF
TRBV5-1,TRBJ2-1,.,.,TGCGCCAGCAGCTTGGCGGGCGGACACCCTCCCAGCCCAGAGCAGTTCTTC,CASSLAGGHPPSPEQFF
TRBV7-2,TRBJ2-1,TRBD2,.,TGTGCCAGCAGCTCCCTAGCGGGGTCCTACAATGAGCAGTTCTTC,CASSSLAGSYNEQFF
TRBV7-9,TRBJ1-1,TRBD1,many,TGTGCCAGCAGCTTAGGCATAACAGGGGTACGGAACACTGAAGCTTTCTTT,CASSLGITGVRNTEAFF
TRBV24-1,TRBJ2-5,TRBD2,.,TGTGCCACCAGTCCCGGACTAGCGGGGGTAGGAGAGACCCAGTACTTC,CATSPGLAGVGETQYF
TRBV10-3,TRBJ1-2,TRBD1,few,TGTGCCATCAGTGACTCGGGACAGCCAAACTATGGCTACACCTTC,CAISDSGQPNYGYTF
TRBV6-1,TRBJ2-2,.,many,TGTGCCAGCAGTGGCAGGGGGGACACCGGGGAGCTGTTTTTT,CASSGRGDTGELFF
TRBV28,TRBJ2-2,TRBD2,.,TGTGCCAGCAGTTTATTGGGGGGGTTTGACGCCGGGGAGCTGTTTTTT,CASSLLGGFDAGELFF
TRBV29-1,TRBJ2-7,.,.,TGCAGCGCATTGGCGGGACCGATCTCCTACGAGCAGTACTTC,CSALAGPISYEQYF
TRBV7-6,TRBJ2-1,TRBD2,many,TGTGCCAGCAGCTTTGGCTTAGCGGGGAACAATGAGCAGTTCTTC,CASSFGLAGNNEQFF
TRBV28,TRBJ1-5,TRBD1,many,TGTGCCAGCAGTGCCGGGACAGGTAGCAATCAGCCCCAGCATTTT,CASSAGTGSNQPQHF
TRBV11-3,TRBJ1-2,.,.,TGTGCCAGCAGCCCCGGGGAGAATATAATGAAGGGCTACACCTTC,CASSPGENIMKGYTF
TRBV12-3/TRBV12-4,TRBJ1-1,.,many,TGTGCCAGCAGTTGGGAGCCCTCAGAAGCTTTCTTT,CASSWEPSEAFF
TRBV7-2,TRBJ1-1,TRBD1,many,TGTGCCAGCAGCCTAGAAGGGTTTTGGGACAGGGGAGCTTTCTTT,CASSLEGFWDRGAFF